The clone carrying this T cell receptor (beta chain) was counted once. The entry originates in a study of blood T cell repertoires in COVID-19. This CDR3 region has 13 residues. From germline, CDR1 is SGHDN and CDR2 FVKESK. V was pared by 1 base and J by 4 bases, with 7 bases between. Sequenced by immunoSEQ multiplex PCR; TCRdb stores in-frame clones only, minus some. The sample records about 250,000 clones, roughly nine tenths being singletons. V usage is TRBV14 and J usage is TRBJ1-2; D gene uncertain. This TCR came from a woman aged 18 to 35 who had recovered from COVID-19. Sample: PBMCs or T cells enriched from blood (not recorded which). The CDR3 spells CASSQGPGYGYTF. The CDR3 DNA follows: TGTGCCAGCAGCCAAGGTCCGGGCTATGGCTACACCTTC. The whole variable domain, remainder taken from reference TRBV14 and TRBJ1-2, is EAGVTQFPSHSVIEKGQTVTLRCDPISGHDNLYWYRRVMGKEIKFLLHFVKESKQDESGMPNNRFLAERTGGTYSTLKVQPAELEDSGVYFCASSQGPGYGYTFGSGTRLTVV.